This is a list of T cell receptor beta chains from one sample in a study of T cell responses to AZD1222 COVID-19 vaccine. This table comes from immunoSEQ multiplex PCR, and its TCRdb copy is limited to in-frame clones, with some not included. The sample holds about 110,000 clones; 80% to 90% are singletons and the top ten take about 15%. Sequences were derived from peripheral blood, sampled 28 days after the second AZD1222 dose. These receptors all stem from an adult who received the AZD1222 COVID-19 vaccine. CDR3s include the opening cysteine and the closing phenylalanine or tryptophan. Clone size, where shown, is once, few, many, or a class for clones that have expanded.

cdr3_length	clone_size	v_call	cdr3_aa
13	few	TRBV19	CASSDSGNEKLFF
13	-	TRBV24-1	CATSDLKNYEQYF
15	-	TRBV27	CASSFDSGSSYEQYF
14	-	TRBV29-1	CSAKTVGHSYEQYF
14	once	TRBV29-1	CSVDRTAGADTQYF
14	-	TRBV7-4	CASSLQGVAEKLFF
14	-	TRBV11-3	CASSLVQGAPEQFF
15	-	TRBV6-5	CASSYSWAGTGELFF
13	-	TRBV27	CASRRARGTEAFF
13	-	TRBV18	CASSSDRDYGYTF
17	-	TRBV5-4	CASSSQGPNSGANVLTF
15	-	TRBV5-1	CASSNGQAEGNTIYF
10	-	TRBV27	CASGAGELFF
14	-	TRBV10-2	CASSESNEVQPQHF
14	-	TRBV27	CASSSPDRGNGYTF
18	once	TRBV29-1	CSVGSAGAEKSGFQPQHF
14	-	TRBV3-1/TRBV3-2	CASSPSGHQGTQYF